Listed below are T cell receptor beta chains from one sample, sequenced in a study of blood T cell repertoires in COVID-19. Produced via immunoSEQ multiplex PCR; TCRdb's table is partial and in-frame only. The sample has about 100,000 clones; 80% are singletons. Sequenced sample: peripheral blood. The receptors derive from a man aged 65 to 79 with active or convalescent COVID-19. CDR3s include the opening cysteine and the closing phenylalanine or tryptophan. A D gene is named only where the DNA matches it firmly. Where a row states a size, it is once, few, many or the class of an expanded clone; other rows omit it.

length: 14
D: .
V: TRBV7-9
size: .
J: TRBJ2-1
CDR3: CASSLMKEDNEQFF
DNA: TGTGCCAGCAGCTTAATGAAGGAGGACAATGAGCAGTTCTTC

length: 13
D: .
V: TRBV3-1/TRBV3-2
size: .
J: TRBJ2-7
CDR3: CASSRGVGREQYF
DNA: TGTGCCAGCAGCCGCGGGGTTGGCCGCGAGCAGTACTTC

length: 14
D: .
V: TRBV19
size: .
J: TRBJ1-1
CDR3: CASTIRGVGTEAFF
DNA: TGTGCCAGCACCATTCGGGGGGTAGGCACTGAAGCTTTCTTT

length: 15
D: .
V: TRBV6-5
size: .
J: TRBJ2-6
CDR3: CASSSPLPGANVLTF
DNA: TGTGCCAGCAGTTCTCCTCTCCCTGGGGCCAACGTCCTGACTTTC

length: 16
D: .
V: TRBV19
size: .
J: TRBJ1-1
CDR3: CASTTLDRSPSTEAFF
DNA: TGTGCCAGTACCACCTTGGACAGATCCCCGAGCACTGAAGCTTTCTTT

length: 16
D: .
V: TRBV11-2
size: .
J: TRBJ1-1
CDR3: CASSLGGGGPNTEAFF
DNA: TGTGCCAGCAGCCTAGGGGGAGGGGGGCCGAACACTGAAGCTTTCTTT

length: 14
D: TRBD1
V: TRBV7-8
size: .
J: TRBJ2-5
CDR3: CASAPRQGGETQYF
DNA: TGTGCCAGCGCTCCCCGACAGGGTGGAGAGACCCAGTACTTC

length: 13
D: TRBD1
V: TRBV6-5
size: once
J: TRBJ1-1
CDR3: CASRGVGQSDPFF
DNA: TGTGCCAGCAGGGGGGTGGGACAGTCGGACCCTTTCTTT

length: 15
D: TRBD2
V: TRBV5-1
size: .
J: TRBJ2-2
CDR3: CASSSVAGVAGELFF
DNA: TGCGCCAGCAGCTCGGTAGCGGGGGTGGCCGGGGAGCTGTTTTTT

length: 12
D: TRBD1
V: TRBV30
size: .
J: TRBJ1-2
CDR3: CAWSVQGDGYTF
DNA: TGTGCCTGGAGTGTACAGGGGGACGGCTACACCTTC

length: 14
D: TRBD1
V: TRBV6-6
size: .
J: TRBJ2-1
CDR3: CVTGQGSSYNEQFF
DNA: TGTGTCACCGGACAGGGGAGCTCCTACAATGAGCAGTTCTTC

length: 15
D: .
V: TRBV7-2
size: .
J: TRBJ2-2
CDR3: CASSLWSGGGGELFF
DNA: TGTGCCAGCAGCTTATGGTCCGGGGGAGGCGGGGAGCTGTTTTTT

length: 13
D: TRBD1
V: TRBV3-1/TRBV3-2
size: .
J: TRBJ1-2
CDR3: CASRPGGAYGYTF
DNA: TGTGCCAGCAGACCAGGGGGCGCATATGGCTACACCTTC

length: 12
D: TRBD1
V: TRBV30
size: .
J: TRBJ1-2
CDR3: CARKTGPGGYTF
DNA: TGTGCCCGTAAGACAGGGCCAGGAGGCTACACCTTC

length: 16
D: .
V: TRBV4-3
size: .
J: TRBJ1-3
CDR3: CASSQLTGGTGNTIYF
DNA: TGCGCCAGCAGCCAACTGACAGGAGGAACTGGAAACACCATATATTTT

length: 15
D: .
V: TRBV6-5
size: .
J: TRBJ1-5
CDR3: CASSYSGTTNQPQHF
DNA: TGTGCCAGCAGTTACTCCGGGACAACTAATCAGCCCCAGCATTTT

length: 11
D: .
V: TRBV30
size: .
J: TRBJ1-2
CDR3: CAWSVGHGYTF
DNA: TGTGCCTGGAGTGTGGGCCATGGCTACACCTTC

length: 15
D: TRBD2
V: TRBV5-5
size: .
J: TRBJ2-5
CDR3: CASSLGTSSLETQYF
DNA: TGTGCCAGCAGCTTGGGGACTAGCTCTTTGGAGACCCAGTACTTC

length: 17
D: TRBD2
V: TRBV5-6
size: .
J: TRBJ2-1
CDR3: CASSFLPRSGAYNEQFF
DNA: TGTGCCAGCAGCTTCCTTCCCCGTAGCGGGGCATACAATGAGCAGTTCTTC

length: 16
D: .
V: TRBV19
size: .
J: TRBJ2-2
CDR3: CASTQPWRRDTGELFF
DNA: TGTGCCAGTACTCAACCCTGGCGGCGGGACACCGGGGAGCTGTTTTTT

length: 14
D: .
V: TRBV15
size: .
J: TRBJ2-7
CDR3: CATSKGTGAYEQYF
DNA: TGTGCCACCAGCAAAGGGACGGGGGCCTACGAGCAGTACTTC

length: 12
D: .
V: TRBV3-1/TRBV3-2
size: .
J: TRBJ1-2
CDR3: CASRTANYGYTF
DNA: TGTGCCAGCAGAACAGCTAACTATGGCTACACCTTC